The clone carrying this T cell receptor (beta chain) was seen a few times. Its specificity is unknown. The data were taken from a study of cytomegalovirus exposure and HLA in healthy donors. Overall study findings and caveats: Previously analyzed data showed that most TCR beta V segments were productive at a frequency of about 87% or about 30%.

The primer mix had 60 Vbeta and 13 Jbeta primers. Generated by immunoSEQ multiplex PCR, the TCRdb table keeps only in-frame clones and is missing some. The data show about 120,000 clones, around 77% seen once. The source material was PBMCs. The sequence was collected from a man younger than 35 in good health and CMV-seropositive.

The CDR3 region is CASSNKQGGPEAFF. The CDR3 coding sequence is TGTGCCAGTAGTAACAAACAGGGGGGCCCTGAAGCTTTCTTT. The chain is built from TRBV19 and TRBJ1-1; 8 nucleotides match TRBD1. Germline CDR1 is LNHDA and CDR2 is SQIVND (reference sequence). The junction had 7 bases not matched to a gene; V was cut back by 4 bases and J by 6 bases. The CDR3 has 14 residues.